The present T cell receptor beta chain was sequenced within a study of identical twins. General study results and limits: The study based its conclusions on cross-sectional statistical analysis and did not follow the same donors. While abundant cord blood beta clonotypes carried fewer insertions, memory repertoires showed no such pattern. Twins shared out-of-frame alpha sequences with excess low generation probability.

TCRdb reprocessed the 5' RACE reads with MiXCR, giving one entry per CDR3 protein. The table shows about 240,000 distinct CDR3 sequences, with 10% to 13% occurring only once. Germline-derived CDR1 and CDR2 are DFQATT and SNEGSKA (reference sequence). V dropped 1 base and J dropped 0 bases, with 6 bases sitting between them. CDR3 size: 14 residues. All of the donors were Caucasians in good health. This clonotype has just a few counts. Its cognate antigen is unknown. The chain has TRBV20-1 and TRBJ2-2, with D possibly being TRBD2 (6 bases). The material sequenced was memory T cells sorted from blood. This receptor was obtained from a man aged 45-60 years in good health. The CDR3 bases are TGCAGTGCTAGAGGCGGGACGAACACCGGGGAGCTGTTTTTT. This gives the protein CSARGGTNTGELFF.